The T cell receptor (beta chain) under discussion was sequenced for a study of identical twins. Study-level results: It was cross-sectional statistical analysis, not following the same donors, that the conclusions relied on. Models underestimated out-of-frame TCR alpha sharing in monozygotic twins.

Each CDR3 protein gets one entry after TCRdb re-called the 5' RACE reads with MiXCR. This sample yields roughly 220,000 distinct CDR3 sequences, of which 5.5% to 7.5% are seen a single time; roughly 15% belongs to the top ten. Healthy Caucasians alone served as donors. This CDR3 spans 11 amino acids. Germline trimming cut 6 bases from V and 12 bases from J; bases unmatched to any gene: 6. This clonotype was counted between two and nine times. Its target is not known. The same specimen was also included in a second study, on T cells expressing NK-cell markers.

This TCR came from a woman between 18 and 30 years old in good health. Sequencing used CD8+ T cells sorted from blood. The chain recombines TRBV12-3 or TRBV12-4 with TRBJ2-7, with 9 bases fitting TRBD1. The CDR3 region has the DNA TGTGCCAGCAGCACGGGACAGGGCAGGTACTTC. Amino acid sequence: CASSTGQGRYF.